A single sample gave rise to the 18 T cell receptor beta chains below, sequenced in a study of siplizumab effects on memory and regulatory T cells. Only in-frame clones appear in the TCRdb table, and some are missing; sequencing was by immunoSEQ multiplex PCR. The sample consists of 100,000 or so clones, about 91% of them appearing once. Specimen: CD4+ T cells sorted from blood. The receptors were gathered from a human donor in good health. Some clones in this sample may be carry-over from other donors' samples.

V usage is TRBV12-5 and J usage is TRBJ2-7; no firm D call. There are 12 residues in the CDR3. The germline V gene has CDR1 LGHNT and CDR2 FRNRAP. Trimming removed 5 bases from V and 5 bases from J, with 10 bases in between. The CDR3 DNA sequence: TGTGCTAGTGGTCCCAACAGCAACGAGCAGTACTTC. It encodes CASGPNSNEQYF.

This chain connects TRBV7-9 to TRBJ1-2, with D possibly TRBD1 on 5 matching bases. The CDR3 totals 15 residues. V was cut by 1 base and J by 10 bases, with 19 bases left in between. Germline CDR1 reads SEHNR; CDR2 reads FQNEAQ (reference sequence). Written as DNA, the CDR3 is TGTGCCAGCAGCTTAGGGCCCCTGGGGGAGGATTACTACACCTTC. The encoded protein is CASSLGPLGEDYYTF.

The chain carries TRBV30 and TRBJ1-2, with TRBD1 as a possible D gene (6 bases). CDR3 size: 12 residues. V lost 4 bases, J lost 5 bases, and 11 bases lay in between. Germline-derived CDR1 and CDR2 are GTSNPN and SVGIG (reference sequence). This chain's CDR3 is CAWTPGDYGYTF. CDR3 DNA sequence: TGTGCCTGGACCCCAGGGGATTATGGCTACACCTTC.

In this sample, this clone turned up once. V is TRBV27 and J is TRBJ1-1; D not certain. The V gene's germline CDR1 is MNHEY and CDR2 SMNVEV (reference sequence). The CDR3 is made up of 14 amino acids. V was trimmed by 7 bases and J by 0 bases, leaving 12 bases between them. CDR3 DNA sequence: TGTGCCAGCACACCCCACGCTCTGAACACTGAAGCTTTCTTT. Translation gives CASTPHALNTEAFF.

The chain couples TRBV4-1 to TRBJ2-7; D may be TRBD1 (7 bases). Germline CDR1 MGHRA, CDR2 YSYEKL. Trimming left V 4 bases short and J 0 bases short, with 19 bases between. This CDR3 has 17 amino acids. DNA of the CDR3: TGCGCCAGCAGCCGGTCCCTATCGGGGGACAGCTCCTACGAGCAGTACTTC. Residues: CASSRSLSGDSSYEQYF.

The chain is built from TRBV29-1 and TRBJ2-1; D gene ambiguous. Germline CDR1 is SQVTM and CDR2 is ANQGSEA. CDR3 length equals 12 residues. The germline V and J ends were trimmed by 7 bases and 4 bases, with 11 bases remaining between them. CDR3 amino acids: CSARTRYNEQFF. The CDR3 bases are TGCAGCGCCAGGACGCGATACAATGAGCAGTTCTTC.

CDR3 sequence reads: CASSPQGGTIYF. The CDR3, as DNA: TGTGCCAGCAGTCCCCAAGGAGGCACCATATATTTT. This rearrangement joins TRBV6-1 to TRBJ1-3; no clear D. The CDR3 sequence is 12 residues long. The V end was cut by 5 bases, the J end by 9 bases, with 11 bases between. Germline CDR1 MNHNS, CDR2 SASEGT.

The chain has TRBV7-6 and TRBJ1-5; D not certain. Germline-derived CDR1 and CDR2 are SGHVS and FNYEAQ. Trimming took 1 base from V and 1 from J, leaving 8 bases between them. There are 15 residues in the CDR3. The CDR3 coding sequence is TGTGCCAGCAGCTTAGTTTCTGGGAGCAATCAGCCCCAGCATTTT. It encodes CASSLVSGSNQPQHF.

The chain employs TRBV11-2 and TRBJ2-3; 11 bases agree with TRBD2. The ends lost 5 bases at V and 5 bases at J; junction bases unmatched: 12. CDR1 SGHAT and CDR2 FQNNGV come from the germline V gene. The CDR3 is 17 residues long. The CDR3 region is CASSETSGVPPQDTQYF. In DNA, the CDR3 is TGTGCCAGCAGCGAGACTAGCGGGGTCCCCCCGCAAGATACGCAGTATTTT.

CDR3 sequence (DNA): TGTGCCAGTAGTATGGTCGTAGTGGGGGCGAGCTATGGCTACACCTTC. Translated, it gives CASSMVVVGASYGYTF. The V and J genes are TRBV19 and TRBJ1-2; possibly TRBD1 for D (6 bases). Germline V CDR1 and CDR2: LNHDA, SQIVND (reference sequence). This CDR3 spans 16 amino acids. The V end was cut by 3 bases, the J end by 4 bases, with 18 bases between.

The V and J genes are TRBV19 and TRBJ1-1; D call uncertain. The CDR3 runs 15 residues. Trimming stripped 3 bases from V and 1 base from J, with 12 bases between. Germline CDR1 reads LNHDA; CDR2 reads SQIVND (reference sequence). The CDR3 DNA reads TGTGCCAGTAGTATTCATCCGTCGGAGAACACTGAAGCTTTCTTT. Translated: CASSIHPSENTEAFF.

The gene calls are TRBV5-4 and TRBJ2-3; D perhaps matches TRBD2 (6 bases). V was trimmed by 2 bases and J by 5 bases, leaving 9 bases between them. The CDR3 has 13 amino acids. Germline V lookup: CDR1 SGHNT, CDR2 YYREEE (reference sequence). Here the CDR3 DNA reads TGTGCCAGCAGCTTTGTGGGAGGAGATACGCAGTATTTT. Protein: CASSFVGGDTQYF.

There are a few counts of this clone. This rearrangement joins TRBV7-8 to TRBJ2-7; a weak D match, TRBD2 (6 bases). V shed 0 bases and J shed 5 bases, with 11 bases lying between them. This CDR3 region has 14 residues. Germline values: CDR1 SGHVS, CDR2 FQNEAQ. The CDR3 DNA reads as TGTGCCAGCAGCTTAGCGCTATGGGGGGACGAGCAGTACTTC. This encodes CASSLALWGDEQYF.

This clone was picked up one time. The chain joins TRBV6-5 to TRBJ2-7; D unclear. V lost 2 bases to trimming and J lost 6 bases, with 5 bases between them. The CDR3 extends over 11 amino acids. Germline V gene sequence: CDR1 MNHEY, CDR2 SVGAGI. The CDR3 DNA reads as TGTGCCAGCAGTTACAGGTCCGAGCAGTACTTC. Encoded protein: CASSYRSEQYF.

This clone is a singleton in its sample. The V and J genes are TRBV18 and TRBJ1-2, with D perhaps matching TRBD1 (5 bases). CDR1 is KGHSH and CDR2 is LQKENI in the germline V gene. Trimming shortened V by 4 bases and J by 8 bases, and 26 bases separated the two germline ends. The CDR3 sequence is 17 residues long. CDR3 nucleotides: TGTGCCAGCTCACAAAACACAGCGGGACTCACCCTGGGGGGCTACACCTTC. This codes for CASSQNTAGLTLGGYTF.

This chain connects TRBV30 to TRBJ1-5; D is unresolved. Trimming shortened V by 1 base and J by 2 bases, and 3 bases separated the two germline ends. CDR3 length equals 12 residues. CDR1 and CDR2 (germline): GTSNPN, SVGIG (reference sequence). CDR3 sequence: CAWSDGNQPQHF. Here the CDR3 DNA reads TGTGCCTGGAGTGATGGCAATCAGCCCCAGCATTTT.

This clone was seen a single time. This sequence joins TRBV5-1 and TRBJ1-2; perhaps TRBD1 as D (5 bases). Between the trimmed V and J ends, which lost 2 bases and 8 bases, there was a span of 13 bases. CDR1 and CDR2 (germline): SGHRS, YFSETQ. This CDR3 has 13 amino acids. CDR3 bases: TGCGCCAGCAGCTTTGAGGGGCTCGGCGGCTACACCTTC. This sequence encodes CASSFEGLGGYTF.

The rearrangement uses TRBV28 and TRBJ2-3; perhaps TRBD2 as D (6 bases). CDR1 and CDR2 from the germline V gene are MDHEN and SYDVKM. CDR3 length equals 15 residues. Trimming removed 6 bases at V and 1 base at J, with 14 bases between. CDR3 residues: CASSGDAGRTDTQYF. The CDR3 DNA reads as TGTGCCAGCAGCGGGGACGCGGGGCGCACAGATACGCAGTATTTT. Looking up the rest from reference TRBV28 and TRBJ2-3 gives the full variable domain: DVKVTQSSRYLVKRTGEKVFLECVQDMDHENMFWYRQDPGLGLRLIYFSYDVKMKEKGDIPEGYSVSREKKERFSLILESASTNQTSMYLCASSGDAGRTDTQYFGPGTRLTVL.